This T cell receptor (beta chain) is drawn from a study of T cells in Graves' hyperthyroidism and ophthalmopathy. Whole-study context: Peripheral blood samples were taken at initial diagnosis, prior to any treatment.

Comment on this clonotype: Its cognate antigen is unknown.

Per the germline V gene, CDR1 is SGDLS and CDR2 is YYNGEE. V was cut by 0 bases and J by 3 bases, with 12 bases left in between. CDR3 size: 15 residues. RNA transcripts provided the source from which TCR beta CDR3 regions were amplified. An initial round of RT-PCR targeting the TCR CDR3 relied on the HTBI primer set. TCRdb called the multiplex PCR reads again in MiXCR, with one record for every CDR3 protein. The table has more than 450,000 distinct CDR3 sequences, around 15% seen once. Study findings and constraints: Blood also held most thyroid clonotypes expanded beyond 0.001.

Lactation, pregnancy, other autoimmune disease or uncontrolled infection led to exclusion of patients. On the basis of clinical symptoms, serum thyroxine and TRAb, thyroid ultrasound and orbital computed tomography, diagnoses were made. Sequenced input: blood. The TCR originated in a middle-aged woman with Graves' hyperthyroidism. V gene TRBV9 combines with J gene TRBJ1-2; maybe TRBD1 (6 bases). The chain's CDR3 is CASSVVPGADYGYTF. The CDR3, as DNA: TGTGCCAGCAGCGTAGTTCCGGGGGCGGACTATGGCTACACCTTC.